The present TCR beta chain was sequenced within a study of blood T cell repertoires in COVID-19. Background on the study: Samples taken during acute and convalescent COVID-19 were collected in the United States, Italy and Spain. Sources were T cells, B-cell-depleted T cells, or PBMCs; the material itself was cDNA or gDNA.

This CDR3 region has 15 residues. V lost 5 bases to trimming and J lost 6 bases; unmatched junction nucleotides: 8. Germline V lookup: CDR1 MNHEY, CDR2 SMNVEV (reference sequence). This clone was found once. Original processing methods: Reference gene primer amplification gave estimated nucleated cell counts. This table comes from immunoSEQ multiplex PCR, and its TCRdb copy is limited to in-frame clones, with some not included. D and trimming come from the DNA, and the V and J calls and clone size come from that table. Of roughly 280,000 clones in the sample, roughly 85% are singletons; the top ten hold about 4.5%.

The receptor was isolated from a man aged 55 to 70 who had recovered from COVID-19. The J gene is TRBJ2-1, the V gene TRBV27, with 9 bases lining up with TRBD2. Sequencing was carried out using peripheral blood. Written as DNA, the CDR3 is TGTGCCAGCAGTCCCCCTGCGGGAGGGCCCAATGAGCAGTTCTTC. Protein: CASSPPAGGPNEQFF.